The 31 T cell receptor beta chains presented below share a single source sample, sequenced in a study of CD8 T cells in ankylosing spondylitis. The study's findings and limits: Apparently characteristic of ankylosing spondylitis blood was a TCR beta motif (about eight highly homologous variants).

TCRdb ran MiXCR on the 5' RACE reads and lists one entry per CDR3 protein. The sample includes about 390,000 distinct CDR3 sequences, around 24% seen only once; the top ten take around 16%. The antigens these receptors bind are not known. Sequencing used blood, either unsorted or a sorted T cell fraction (not recorded which). These receptors all come from a male donor with ankylosing spondylitis.

This clonotype was counted only a few times. V and J are TRBV19 and TRBJ2-1, with D possibly called TRBD1 or TRBD2 (5 bases each). CDR3 length equals 13 residues. Germline loops: CDR1 LNHDA, CDR2 SQIVND (reference sequence). The V gene lost 8 bases and the J gene lost 0 bases, with 8 bases spanning the gap. In DNA form, the CDR3 reads TGTGCCAGTGGGGGTGGCTCCTACAATGAGCAGTTCTTC. Encoded protein: CASGGGSYNEQFF.

The V call is TRBV18, the J call TRBJ1-5, with unresolved D. This CDR3 is built from 14 residues. V was shortened by 2 bases and J by 2 bases, with 7 bases between the two germline ends. The germline V gene encodes CDR1 KGHSH and CDR2 LQKENI. The CDR3 region has the DNA TGTGCCAGCTCACCATTTCAGGGCAATCAGCCCCAGCATTTT. Protein: CASSPFQGNQPQHF.

This chain connects TRBV2 to TRBJ1-5; D gene ambiguous. Germline V gene lookup returns CDR1 SNHLY and CDR2 FYNNEI. The CDR3 consists of 15 residues. The V end was cut by 8 bases, the J end by 6 bases, with 20 bases between. DNA for the CDR3: TGTGCCAGCTCACAAAGGGAGAGCATTAGTCAGCCCCAGCATTTT. Its translation is CASSQRESISQPQHF. The full variable domain, completed using reference TRBV2 and TRBJ1-5, is EPEVTQTPSHQVTQMGQEVILRCVPISNHLYFYWYRQILGQKVEFLVSFYNNEISEKSEIFDDQFSVERPDGSNFTLKIRSTKLEDSAMYFCASSQRESISQPQHFGDGTRLSIL.

This chain joins TRBV3-1 and TRBJ2-1; 7 nucleotides agree with TRBD2. With 4 bases clipped from V and 0 bases from J, the junction kept 12 bases outside the gene matches. This CDR3 contains 18 residues. Per germline, CDR1 LGHDT and CDR2 YNNKEL (reference sequence). In DNA form, the CDR3 reads TGTGCCAGCAGCCTATATCCTAGCGGACGAAGCTCCTACAATGAGCAGTTCTTC. Protein sequence: CASSLYPSGRSSYNEQFF.

In this sample, this clonotype turned up a few times. This chain connects TRBV5-6 to TRBJ1-1; D gene unclear. CDR1 SGHDT and CDR2 YYEEEE come from the germline V gene. This CDR3 region has 15 residues. Trimming stripped 0 bases from V and 0 bases from J, with 9 bases between. The CDR3 coding sequence is TGTGCCAGCAGCTTGGCCGTGACCTTGAACACTGAAGCTTTCTTT. Residues: CASSLAVTLNTEAFF.

This clonotype was counted a few times. The chain recombines TRBV29-1 with TRBJ2-7; 9 bases match TRBD2. CDR3 size: 13 residues. Germline trimming cut 6 bases from V and 6 bases from J; bases unmatched to any gene: 9. Germline V gene lookup returns CDR1 SQVTM and CDR2 ANQGSEA. The CDR3 protein is CSVTGLAMGEQYF. The CDR3 coding sequence is TGCAGCGTCACGGGACTAGCCATGGGCGAGCAGTACTTC.

The genes are TRBV29-1 and TRBJ1-1, with D possibly matching TRBD1 (6 bases). Germline CDR1 reads SQVTM; CDR2 reads ANQGSEA. The CDR3 consists of 13 residues. Trimming removed 2 bases at V and 6 bases at J, with 13 bases between. The CDR3 nucleotides read TGCAGCGTTGAACAGGGGCCGGCGGCTGAAGCTTTCTTT. This sequence encodes CSVEQGPAAEAFF.

The CDR3 DNA reads TGCAGCGTTGCGACAGGGGGATCGGAGACCCAGTACTTC. Protein sequence: CSVATGGSETQYF. V is TRBV29-1 and J is TRBJ2-5; TRBD1 aligns across 9 bases. CDR3 length: 13 amino acids. Trimming took 4 bases from V and 5 from J; bases not matched to a gene: 5. The germline V gene encodes CDR1 SQVTM and CDR2 ANQGSEA.

For this clonotype: Since a much larger clone is just one base distant, this may be a read error. The CDR3 is CASSTGTGEYF. CDR3 bases: TGTGCCAGCAGTACCGGGACAGGGGAGTACTTC. The chain has TRBV12-3 or TRBV12-4 and TRBJ2-7; TRBD1 agrees at 10 bases. V lost 5 bases, J lost 11 bases, and 3 bases stayed unmatched. The CDR3 length is 11 residues.

The chain carries TRBV20-1 and TRBJ2-2; D unresolved. Germline assignment: CDR1 DFQATT and CDR2 SNEGSKA (reference sequence). CDR3 size: 13 residues. V was trimmed by 2 bases and J by 1 base, leaving 5 bases between them. CDR3 sequence reads: CSARMVNTGELFF. DNA of the CDR3: TGCAGTGCTAGAATGGTGAACACCGGGGAGCTGTTTTTT.

This chain connects TRBV27 to TRBJ2-7; 9 bases map to TRBD2. This CDR3 is built from 18 residues. The V gene end was trimmed by 6 bases and the J gene end by 5 bases; junction bases not matched to a gene: 20. CDR1 and CDR2 from the germline V gene are MNHEY and SMNVEV (reference sequence). The CDR3 is CASSYSLAGRGSGNEQYF. Written as DNA, the CDR3 is TGTGCCAGCAGCTATAGCCTAGCGGGACGAGGATCGGGTAACGAGCAGTACTTC.

The genes are TRBV3-1 and TRBJ1-3; D unclear. The CDR3 spans 14 residues. The V end was cut by 4 bases, the J end by 3 bases, with 10 bases between. Germline CDR1 reads LGHDT; CDR2 reads YNNKEL (reference sequence). CDR3 coding DNA: TGTGCCAGCAGCCTACTGACTGGTGGAAACACCATATATTTT. The encoded protein is CASSLLTGGNTIYF.

The CDR3 protein is CASSLVGGQETQYF. DNA for the CDR3: TGCGCCAGCAGCTTGGTCGGCGGGCAAGAGACCCAGTACTTC. J is TRBJ2-5 and V is TRBV5-1; weak D call: TRBD2 (5 bases). The length of the CDR3 is 14 residues. The germline V and J ends were trimmed by 0 bases and 2 bases, with 8 bases remaining between them. Per the germline V gene, CDR1 is SGHRS and CDR2 is YFSETQ.

This clonotype was seen a handful of times. The J gene is TRBJ2-3, the V gene TRBV28; D gene ambiguous. The V gene's germline CDR1 is MDHEN and CDR2 SYDVKM. Deletions cut 3 bases from V and 0 bases from J, with 7 bases between. The CDR3 covers 14 residues. The CDR3 nucleotides are TGTGCCAGCAGTTTTCTCGCTAGCACAGATACGCAGTATTTT. It specifies CASSFLASTDTQYF.

This clonotype has more than one count but fewer than ten. One end of the junction varies from germline; a read error may be responsible. The rearrangement joins TRBV23-1 to TRBJ2-1; the match to TRBD2 covers 11 bases. TRBV23-1 is identified as an open reading frame with a role that is uncertain. The CDR3 sequence is 13 residues long. In DNA form, the CDR3 reads TGCGCCAGCAGTCCCATCACTAGCGGGAGTCCTCCCTTC. Translating it yields CASSPITSGSPPF.

The rearrangement joins TRBV10-3 to TRBJ2-1; TRBD2 matches at 13 bases. J lost 4 bases, V lost 7 bases, and 7 bases had no gene match. The CDR3 contains 16 residues. Germline V gene lookup returns CDR1 ENHRY and CDR2 SYGVKD. This CDR3 is CAINGLAGVSYNEQFF. CDR3 nucleotides: TGTGCCATCAACGGACTAGCGGGAGTTTCTTACAATGAGCAGTTCTTC.

The rearrangement joins TRBV7-2 to TRBJ1-1; D is uncertain. V dropped 2 bases and J dropped 4 bases, with 17 bases sitting between them. The CDR3 runs to 16 residues. Germline V lookup: CDR1 SGHTA, CDR2 FQGNSA. Here the CDR3 reads CASSLFVTGSPTEAFF. CDR3 in DNA: TGTGCCAGCAGCTTATTTGTTACGGGGTCGCCCACTGAAGCTTTCTTT.

The chain employs TRBV4-1 and TRBJ1-2, with 8 bases that match TRBD1. CDR1 and CDR2 (germline): MGHRA, YSYEKL. This CDR3 has 14 amino acids. After removal of 1 base from V and 4 bases from J, the junction contained 2 bases not matched to a gene. The CDR3 nucleotides read TGCGCCAGCAGCCAAGGGACAGGGTTCTATGGCTACACCTTC. This translates into CASSQGTGFYGYTF.

The chain recombines TRBV3-1 with TRBJ2-7; D is perhaps TRBD2 (6 bases). The CDR3 has 15 residues. From germline, CDR1 is LGHDT and CDR2 YNNKEL (reference sequence). V lost 3 bases and J lost 4, with 16 bases in between. The DNA for the CDR3 is TGTGCCAGCAGCCAGCTAGCGCTTGGAGGGTACGAGCAGTACTTC. This encodes CASSQLALGGYEQYF.

This clonotype appeared many times. The V and J genes are TRBV29-1 and TRBJ2-5, with a possible D match to TRBD2 (7 bases). V shed 3 bases and J shed 6 bases, with 17 bases lying between them. This CDR3 is 14 amino acids long. Per the germline V gene, CDR1 is SQVTM and CDR2 is ANQGSEA. The CDR3 loop is CSVDSGDYTKTQYF. CDR3 in DNA: TGCAGCGTTGATTCAGGGGACTATACGAAGACCCAGTACTTC.

This clonotype was seen only a few times. This sequence joins TRBV5-6 and TRBJ1-1; D unresolved. V lost 3 bases to trimming and J lost 3 bases, with 6 bases between them. The CDR3 contains 12 residues. CDR1 and CDR2 (germline): SGHDT, YYEEEE. The CDR3 DNA reads TGTGCCAGCAGCTGGGAGGACACTGAAGCTTTCTTT. It specifies CASSWEDTEAFF.

This clonotype turned up a few times. The rearrangement joins TRBV29-1 to TRBJ2-4; TRBD2 is a possible D gene (6 bases). The germline gives CDR1 SQVTM, CDR2 ANQGSEA. V lost 4 bases to trimming and J lost 8 bases, with 15 bases between them. The CDR3 consists of 13 residues. CDR3 DNA sequence: TGCAGCGTTGGAGGACTACCACCAGACATTCAGTACTTC. Protein: CSVGGLPPDIQYF.

The chain combines TRBV15 with TRBJ1-2; D ambiguous. Per the germline V gene, CDR1 is LNHNV and CDR2 is YYDKDF (reference sequence). This CDR3 spans 16 amino acids. V gave up 0 bases and J gave up 4 bases, with 15 bases separating them. In nucleotides, the CDR3 is TGTGCCACCAGCAGAGATGGCGGAGCCTTTCCCTATGGCTACACCTTC. It encodes CATSRDGGAFPYGYTF. The variable domain in full, completed from reference TRBV15 and TRBJ1-2, reads DAMVIQNPRYQVTQFGKPVTLSCSQTLNHNVMYWYQQKSSQAPKLLFHYYDKDFNNEADTPDNFQSRRPNTSFCFLDIRSPGLGDTAMYLCATSRDGGAFPYGYTFGSGTRLTVV.

This chain links TRBV20-1 with TRBJ1-6, with 10 bases lining up with TRBD1. From germline, CDR1 is DFQATT and CDR2 SNEGSKA (reference sequence). With V trimmed by 1 base and J by 10 bases, 4 bases remained unmatched. This CDR3 spans 14 amino acids. For the CDR3, the DNA is TGCAGTGCTAGAGGGGACAGGGGCGGATCACCCCTCCACTTT. Translating gives CSARGDRGGSPLHF.

The chain combines TRBV24-1 with TRBJ2-7, with D uncertain. The germline V and J ends were trimmed by 5 bases and 0 bases, with 7 bases remaining between them. This CDR3 region has 13 residues. The germline gives CDR1 KGHDR, CDR2 SFDVKD. Here the CDR3 DNA reads TGTGCCACCAGTGCTGGGGACTCCTACGAGCAGTACTTC. The encoded protein is CATSAGDSYEQYF.

V gene TRBV20-1 combines with J gene TRBJ2-1, with 8 bases matching TRBD1. CDR1 and CDR2 from the germline V gene are DFQATT and SNEGSKA (reference sequence). The CDR3 is made up of 14 amino acids. V trimming: 6 bases; J trimming: 4 bases; junction bases outside the gene matches: 8. The CDR3 DNA reads as TGCAGTGCACACCTCAGGGGGCGATACAATGAGCAGTTCTTC. Its translation is CSAHLRGRYNEQFF.

V and J are TRBV7-9 and TRBJ2-3; D unresolved. The CDR3 is made up of 17 amino acids. The ends were cut back, 4 bases at V and 5 bases at J, with 22 bases in the middle. CDR1 SEHNR and CDR2 FQNEAQ come from the germline V gene (reference sequence). The CDR3 is CASSSEIIVGGGDTQYF. The DNA for the CDR3 is TGTGCCAGCAGCTCCGAAATAATAGTGGGCGGTGGAGATACGCAGTATTTT.

The chain recombines TRBV5-1 with TRBJ2-1, with TRBD1 as a possible D gene (6 bases). Germline CDR1 reads SGHRS; CDR2 reads YFSETQ. The CDR3 contains 16 residues. V shed 0 bases and J shed 0 bases, with 10 bases lying between them. Here the CDR3 reads CASSLDRDPSYNEQFF. The CDR3 DNA follows: TGCGCCAGCAGCTTGGACAGGGACCCCTCCTACAATGAGCAGTTCTTC.

This clonotype has just a few counts. V gene TRBV24-1 combines with J gene TRBJ2-3; D might be TRBD1 (6 bases). Germline-derived CDR1 and CDR2 are KGHDR and SFDVKD. The CDR3 is 16 residues long. V dropped 2 bases and J dropped 0 bases, with 11 bases sitting between them. CDR3: CATSDWAGTSTDTQYF. Written as DNA, the CDR3 is TGTGCCACCAGTGATTGGGCCGGGACAAGCACAGATACGCAGTATTTT.

The chain combines TRBV10-3 with TRBJ2-7; 14 nucleotides align to TRBD2. Looked up from germline, CDR1 is ENHRY and CDR2 is SYGVKD. V was pared by 6 bases and J by 4 bases, with 5 bases of the junction left unmatched. The CDR3 sequence is 15 residues long. The CDR3 nucleotides read TGTGCCATCAGCGGGACTAGCGGGAGTATGTACGAGCAGTACTTC. Its translation is CAISGTSGSMYEQYF.

This chain connects TRBV15 to TRBJ2-2; TRBD2 agrees at 8 bases. Germline CDR1 and CDR2: LNHNV and YYDKDF (reference sequence). The CDR3 is 17 residues long. With V trimmed by 0 bases and J by 3 bases, 6 bases remained unmatched. CDR3: CATSRDRSSGYTGELFF. The DNA of the CDR3 is TGTGCCACCAGCAGAGATCGGTCTAGCGGGTACACCGGGGAGCTGTTTTTT.